What follows are 29 T cell receptor beta chains derived from one specimen sequenced in a study of resident and recirculating memory T cells in vitiligo. Generated by immunoSEQ multiplex PCR, the TCRdb table keeps only in-frame clones and is missing some. The sample includes around 76,000 clones, just over 90% of them seen just once. Sample: blood. The source is a male donor with vitiligo.

The chain uses TRBV7-2 and TRBJ2-3; D is ambiguous. The V gene's germline CDR1 is SGHTA and CDR2 FQGNSA. The CDR3 covers 13 residues. With 5 bases removed from V and 3 bases from J, the gap between germline ends came to 9 bases. The CDR3: CASSPHWTDTQYF. The CDR3 region has the DNA TGTGCCAGCAGCCCCCACTGGACAGATACGCAGTATTTT.

The V and J genes are TRBV7-9 and TRBJ2-3; no clear D. The germline V gene encodes CDR1 SEHNR and CDR2 FQNEAQ (reference sequence). Trimming took 7 bases from V and 3 from J, leaving 17 bases between them. This CDR3 comprises 15 residues. As DNA, the CDR3 is TGTGCCAGCACCTCCAGTCCCCAGGCTACAGATACGCAGTATTTT. Protein: CASTSSPQATDTQYF.

The V and J genes are TRBV7-8 and TRBJ2-5; TRBD1 aligns across 7 bases. The trim removed 4 bases at V and 4 bases at J, leaving 6 bases unmatched. The CDR3 covers 14 residues. The germline V gene encodes CDR1 SGHVS and CDR2 FQNEAQ. CDR3 nucleotides: TGTGCCAGCAGCTCCACAGGGGCGGGAGAGACCCAGTACTTC. Protein sequence: CASSSTGAGETQYF.

V is TRBV28 and J is TRBJ2-3; D remains unclear. The CDR3 consists of 12 residues. The V end was cut by 4 bases, the J end by 6 bases, with 8 bases between. Germline values: CDR1 MDHEN, CDR2 SYDVKM. In DNA form, the CDR3 reads TGTGCCAGCAGTTCTACCAGGGATACGCAGTATTTT. As protein: CASSSTRDTQYF.

The chain uses TRBV4-3 and TRBJ2-3; TRBD1 matches 7 bases. The CDR3 covers 15 residues. CDR1 and CDR2 from the germline V gene are LGHNA and YSLEER. Losses at the gene ends were 1 base for V and 4 bases for J; bases not matched to a gene: 5. For the CDR3, the DNA is TGCGCCAGCAGCCAAGGGACAGGAGACGCAGATACGCAGTATTTT. Its translation is CASSQGTGDADTQYF.

The chain carries TRBV14 and TRBJ2-7, with D uncertain. The CDR3 totals 12 residues. Germline lookup yields CDR1 SGHDN and CDR2 FVKESK. The V gene lost 0 bases and the J gene lost 5 bases, with 5 bases spanning the gap. CDR3 sequence: CASSQELNEQYF. Written as DNA, the CDR3 is TGTGCCAGCAGCCAAGAACTAAACGAGCAGTACTTC.

The rearrangement links TRBV30 to TRBJ1-1, with 7 nucleotides matching TRBD1. CDR3 length: 13 amino acids. Germline assignment: CDR1 GTSNPN and CDR2 SVGIG (reference sequence). Trimming removed 0 bases from V and 10 bases from J; junction bases left unmatched: 8. As DNA, the CDR3 is TGTGCCTGGAGTGTACAGGGGTTTGGTCGAGCTTTCTTT. Translated: CAWSVQGFGRAFF. Full variable domain (rest looked up from reference TRBV30 and TRBJ1-1): SQTIHQWPATLVQPVGSPLSLECTVEGTSNPNLYWYRQAAGRGLQLLFYSVGIGQISSEVPQNLSASRPQDRQFILSSKKLLLSDSGFYLCAWSVQGFGRAFFGQGTRLTVV.

The rearrangement uses TRBV9 and TRBJ2-1; 9 nucleotides agree with TRBD1. This CDR3 spans 15 amino acids. Per germline, CDR1 SGDLS and CDR2 YYNGEE. The J segment lost 5 bases and the V segment lost 3 bases, leaving 6 bases of the junction unmatched. The CDR3 protein is CASSGKGQGDNEQFF. The CDR3 DNA reads TGTGCCAGCAGCGGTAAGGGACAGGGTGACAATGAGCAGTTCTTC.

The chain carries TRBV19 and TRBJ1-1, with a weak D call TRBD1 (5 bases). Germline loops: CDR1 LNHDA, CDR2 SQIVND (reference sequence). Trimming stripped 2 bases from V and 11 bases from J, with 21 bases between. This CDR3 is built from 15 residues. CDR3 DNA sequence: TGTGCCAGTAGTATAATTGGCGGCGGGGACTCTTGGGCTTTCTTT. This encodes CASSIIGGGDSWAFF.

The chain carries TRBV30 and TRBJ2-7; D is undetermined. V lost 2 bases to trimming and J lost 2 bases, with 16 bases between them. CDR3 length equals 15 residues. Per germline, CDR1 GTSNPN and CDR2 SVGIG (reference sequence). DNA of the CDR3: TGTGCCTGGAGTCTTCCGAGCCAGGTCCCCTACGAGCAGTACTTC. This gives the protein CAWSLPSQVPYEQYF.

This sequence joins TRBV12-5 and TRBJ1-2, with TRBD1 as a possible D gene (5 bases). V gave up 1 base and J gave up 8 bases, with 14 bases separating them. The CDR3 runs 14 residues. In germline, CDR1 is LGHNT, CDR2 FRNRAP. This chain's CDR3 is CASGLDVLGGGYTF. The CDR3 DNA sequence: TGTGCTAGTGGTTTGGACGTTTTGGGGGGGGGCTACACCTTC.

The V gene is TRBV6-1, the J gene TRBJ1-1; possible D gene TRBD1, 5 bases. There are 13 residues in the CDR3. Trimming took off 10 bases at V and 0 bases at J, with 12 bases between the two ends. Germline CDR1 MNHNS, CDR2 SASEGT. The CDR3 nucleotides are TGTGCCACCTCGACAGCCATGAACACTGAAGCTTTCTTT. Its translation is CATSTAMNTEAFF.

The chain is built from TRBV9 and TRBJ2-7, with TRBD2 matching over 13 bases. Germline values: CDR1 SGDLS, CDR2 YYNGEE. V shed 4 bases and J 4 bases; nucleotides not matched to a gene: 8. This CDR3 region has 16 residues. DNA of the CDR3: TGTGCCAGCAGCCCAAGGACTAGCGGGGGTGGGTACGAGCAGTACTTC. Protein product: CASSPRTSGGGYEQYF.

The CDR3 DNA reads TGCAGCGTTGGGCAGGGAAGCAATCAGCCCCAGCATTTT. This sequence encodes CSVGQGSNQPQHF. The chain is built from TRBV29-1 and TRBJ1-5; a weak D match, TRBD1 (5 bases). The CDR3 has 13 residues. The V end lost 4 bases, the J end lost 1 base, and 8 bases lay between the germline ends. Germline V gene sequence: CDR1 SQVTM, CDR2 ANQGSEA.

This clone counts as medium-sized. V is TRBV27 and J is TRBJ2-1; the match to TRBD1 covers 7 bases. The CDR3 totals 15 residues. V lost 6 bases and J lost 7; bases outside the gene matches: 12. The germline V gene encodes CDR1 MNHEY and CDR2 SMNVEV (reference sequence). Here the CDR3 DNA reads TGTGCCAGCAGCTCCGACAGGGATGCTTTTAATGAGCAGTTCTTC. It specifies CASSSDRDAFNEQFF.

This clone appeared once. The genes are TRBV5-1 and TRBJ1-2, with TRBD1 matching 10 bases. Trimming removed 4 bases from V and 7 bases from J; junction bases left unmatched: 4. CDR1 and CDR2 (germline): SGHRS, YFSETQ. This CDR3 spans 13 amino acids. This CDR3 is CASSHDRGLGYTF. The CDR3, as DNA: TGCGCCAGCAGCCACGACAGGGGGCTTGGCTACACCTTC. Using reference TRBV5-1 and TRBJ1-2 for the parts outside the CDR3, the full variable domain is KAGVTQTPRYLIKTRGQQVTLSCSPISGHRSVSWYQQTPGQGLQFLFEYFSETQRNKGNFPGRFSGRQFSNSRSEMNVSTLELGDSALYLCASSHDRGLGYTFGSGTRLTVV.

V usage is TRBV7-2 and J usage is TRBJ2-3, with 7 bases fitting TRBD1. Losses at the gene ends were 6 bases for V and 0 bases for J; bases not matched to a gene: 0. CDR1 SGHTA and CDR2 FQGNSA come from the germline V gene. The CDR3 is 13 amino acids. CDR3 in DNA: TGTGCCAGCAGGACAGGGAGCACAGATACGCAGTATTTT. Protein product: CASRTGSTDTQYF. The full variable domain, completed using reference TRBV7-2 and TRBJ2-3, is GAGVSQSPSNKVTEKGKDVELRCDPISGHTALYWYRQSLGQGLEFLIYFQGNSAPDKSGLPSDRFSAERTGGSVSTLTIQRTQQEDSAVYLCASRTGSTDTQYFGPGTRLTVL.

In the case of this clone: Compared with germline, one end of the junction differs, possibly owing to a read error. The same CDR3 can be traced to other DNA sequences in this sample. The chain recombines TRBV5-6 with TRBJ1-5; TRBD1 matches at 7 bases. Germline CDR1 reads SGHDT; CDR2 reads YYEEEE. The CDR3 covers 15 residues. CDR3 sequence reads: CASSWGTANNQPQHF. As DNA, the CDR3 is TGCGCCAGCAGCTGGGGGACAGCCAACAATCAGCCCCAGCATTTT.

The genes are TRBV4-1 and TRBJ1-6; a possible D gene is TRBD1 (6 bases). Germline V gene lookup returns CDR1 MGHRA and CDR2 YSYEKL. Trimming cost V 4 bases and J 5 bases, with 21 bases left between them. This CDR3 is built from 18 residues. The DNA of the CDR3 is TGCGCCAGCAGCCTAAGAGGGGGAAAAGGGGCCGATAATTCACCCCTCCACTTT. Protein: CASSLRGGKGADNSPLHF.

The chain has TRBV10-3 and TRBJ1-1; D remains ambiguous. The CDR3 is 13 amino acids. Trimming removed 0 bases from V and 5 bases from J, with 7 bases in between. Germline loops: CDR1 ENHRY, CDR2 SYGVKD. The CDR3 nucleotides read TGTGCCATCAGTGAGTCCCACGGGACTGAAGCTTTCTTT. Protein sequence: CAISESHGTEAFF.

This clone came up once. The chain has TRBV9 and TRBJ2-2; TRBD1 matches at 7 bases. V lost 4 bases and J lost 1; bases outside the gene matches: 7. CDR3 length: 16 amino acids. The germline CDR1 and CDR2 sequences are SGDLS and YYNGEE. The CDR3 DNA reads as TGTGCCAGCAGCCTCTCAGGACAGGTGAACACCGGGGAGCTGTTTTTT. Translation gives CASSLSGQVNTGELFF.

The chain recombines TRBV6-6 with TRBJ2-7; 9 bases agree with TRBD2. The germline CDR1 and CDR2 sequences are MNHNY and SVGAGI (reference sequence). V gave up 6 bases and J gave up 0 bases; unmatched junction bases: 9. This CDR3 is built from 16 residues. The CDR3 is CASSYREAGGSYEQYF. The CDR3 DNA reads TGTGCCAGCAGCTATAGAGAAGCGGGGGGCTCCTACGAGCAGTACTTC.

The chain has TRBV20-1 and TRBJ2-3, with unresolved D. With 6 bases removed from V and 3 bases from J, the gap between germline ends came to 7 bases. The CDR3 runs 11 residues. Germline loops: CDR1 DFQATT, CDR2 SNEGSKA (reference sequence). The CDR3 nucleotides are TGCAGTGCCCCCAGGACAGATACGCAGTATTTT. It codes for CSAPRTDTQYF.

The genes are TRBV4-1 and TRBJ1-3, with TRBD1 as a possible D gene (6 bases). Trimming stripped 3 bases from V and 4 bases from J, with 22 bases between. CDR1 is MGHRA and CDR2 is YSYEKL in the germline V gene. The CDR3 totals 18 residues. Here the CDR3 reads CASSQGSPRGITGNTIYF. CDR3 sequence (DNA): TGCGCCAGCAGCCAGGGGTCCCCCAGGGGAATCACCGGAAACACCATATATTTT.

The chain carries TRBV18 and TRBJ1-4, with 7 positions matching TRBD1. Germline values: CDR1 KGHSH, CDR2 LQKENI. The CDR3 is 14 residues long. Trimming cost V 6 bases and J 5 bases; bases outside gene matches: 6. In nucleotides, the CDR3 is TGTGCCAGCTCCACGAGACAGGGCAATGAAAAACTGTTTTTT. It is translated as CASSTRQGNEKLFF.

V and J are TRBV23-1 and TRBJ2-2; TRBD2 matches 11 bases. TRBV23-1 is given ORF status, its function remaining uncertain. Trimming removed 4 bases from V and 2 bases from J; junction bases left unmatched: 6. This CDR3 has 17 amino acids. The CDR3 DNA is TGCGCCAGCAGTCCCCCTAGCGGGGGGCCTAACACCGGGGAGCTGTTTTTT. This codes for CASSPPSGGPNTGELFF.

The chain has TRBV6-5 and TRBJ1-5, with D possibly TRBD1 on 6 matching bases. This CDR3 is 14 amino acids long. The V gene lost 4 bases and the J gene lost 2 bases, with 9 bases spanning the gap. From germline, CDR1 is MNHEY and CDR2 SVGAGI. This CDR3 reads CASSSGQRNQPQHF. CDR3 in DNA: TGTGCCAGCAGTTCCGGACAGCGCAATCAGCCCCAGCATTTT.

The gene calls are TRBV5-1 and TRBJ1-6, with 10 bases lining up with TRBD1. V was clipped by 1 base and J by 7 bases; unmatched bases: 11. Per the germline V gene, CDR1 is SGHRS and CDR2 is YFSETQ. The CDR3 sequence is 18 residues long. As DNA, the CDR3 is TGCGCCAGCAGCTTGCGGGACAGGGGTACGGTTTCGAATTCACCCCTCCACTTT. Amino acids: CASSLRDRGTVSNSPLHF.

This rearrangement joins TRBV5-4 to TRBJ2-5; a possible D gene is TRBD2 (7 bases). Germline V gives CDR1 SGHNT, CDR2 YYREEE (reference sequence). The length of the CDR3 is 15 residues. The germline V and J ends were trimmed by 2 bases and 5 bases, with 16 bases remaining between them. CDR3 region: CASSFAGAEVETQYF. The CDR3 DNA sequence: TGTGCCAGCAGCTTTGCGGGGGCCGAGGTCGAGACCCAGTACTTC.